This T cell receptor beta chain was identified during a study of cytomegalovirus exposure and HLA in healthy donors. Study findings and constraints: A classifier reportedly called cytomegalovirus status with high sensitivity and specificity.

Assay used: immunoSEQ multiplex PCR; TCRdb lists only in-frame clones, some missing. The table lists roughly 280,000 clones, 65% to 90% of them singletons. Of note for this clone: What it recognizes is unknown.

The sequenced material came from PBMCs. This TCR was recovered from a woman aged 18-29 years in good health and CMV-seronegative.

Here the CDR3 DNA reads TGTGCCAGCAGCCAAGATTTATTGGCCTCCACCTACGAGCAGTACTTC. Its protein product is CASSQDLLASTYEQYF. V usage is TRBV4-2 and J usage is TRBJ2-7; D not certain. Germline loops: CDR1 LGHNA, CDR2 YNFKEQ. The CDR3 contains 16 residues. V was trimmed by 0 bases and J by 2 bases, leaving 14 bases between them.